This passage covers 9 T cell receptor beta chains from one sample sequenced in a study of T-cell memory formation after mild COVID-19. In TCRdb, the 5' RACE reads were re-called with MiXCR into one record per CDR3 protein. This table holds hundreds of thousands of distinct CDR3 sequences, less than 20% found once. The sequenced sample consisted of PBMCs or a T cell subset sorted from them (not recorded which). All receptors come from a man aged 18 to 29 who had mild COVID-19 (a few samples of this study predate the infection). Cell type and time point are not known.

In DNA, the CDR3 is TGCAGTGCTAGAGATCCAGGGACCTCCTACGAGCAGTACTTC. The encoded protein is CSARDPGTSYEQYF. The gene calls are TRBV20-1 and TRBJ2-7; D is tentatively TRBD1 or TRBD2 (5 bases each). The CDR3 consists of 14 residues. V gave up 0 bases and J gave up 0 bases, with 9 bases separating them. Germline CDR1 is DFQATT and CDR2 is SNEGSKA (reference sequence).

The rearrangement links TRBV6-2 or TRBV6-3 to TRBJ2-1; D is ambiguous. V was trimmed by 0 bases and J by 6 bases, leaving 12 bases between them. This CDR3 is 15 amino acids long. Germline CDR1 reads MNHEY; CDR2 reads SVGEGT. The CDR3 DNA is TGTGCCAGCAGTTACTCAGCCACAATAACCAATGAGCAGTTCTTC. Translation: CASSYSATITNEQFF.

This clonotype was recorded a few times. The chain couples TRBV7-2 to TRBJ2-2, with D uncertain. The V and J ends lost 3 bases and 0 bases respectively, with 8 bases between them. The CDR3 has 15 amino acids. Germline loops: CDR1 SGHTA, CDR2 FQGNSA. The CDR3 spells CASSLQSANTGELFF. CDR3 in DNA: TGTGCCAGCAGCTTGCAGAGCGCGAACACCGGGGAGCTGTTTTTT.

This clonotype has just a few counts. The genes are TRBV18 and TRBJ2-3; 13 bases align to TRBD2. Germline CDR1 KGHSH, CDR2 LQKENI. Trimming at V came to 8 bases and at J to 3 bases, leaving 2 bases not matched to a gene. There are 14 residues in the CDR3. Here the CDR3 reads CASTGLAGTDTQYF. Written as DNA, the CDR3 is TGTGCCAGCACGGGACTAGCGGGGACAGATACGCAGTATTTT.

The chain combines TRBV12-3 or TRBV12-4 with TRBJ1-2, with D perhaps matching TRBD1 (6 bases). The CDR3 is made up of 14 amino acids. Trimming removed 0 bases at V and 4 bases at J, with 9 bases between. CDR3 in amino acids: CASSLADRRYGYTF. CDR3 DNA: TGTGCCAGCAGTTTAGCGGACAGACGCTATGGCTACACCTTC.

In this sample, this clonotype turned up a few times. The chain is built from TRBV6-5 and TRBJ1-1; D not resolved. Trimming shortened V by 3 bases and J by 4 bases, and 15 bases separated the two germline ends. CDR1 and CDR2 (germline): MNHEY, SVGAGI. CDR3 size: 15 residues. The CDR3 DNA reads as TGTGCCAGCAGTTATGCGGGCGACCTGGGCACTGAAGCTTTCTTT. It specifies CASSYAGDLGTEAFF.

A few counts support this clonotype. The chain couples TRBV7-9 to TRBJ2-2; tentatively, D is TRBD2 (6 bases). With 2 bases removed from V and 5 bases from J, the gap between germline ends came to 15 bases. Germline V gene lookup returns CDR1 SEHNR and CDR2 FQNEAQ (reference sequence). The CDR3 spans 16 residues. CDR3 amino acids: CASSLPPGLQTGELFF. DNA of the CDR3: TGTGCCAGCAGCTTACCTCCGGGACTCCAAACCGGGGAGCTGTTTTTT.

The chain has TRBV6-6 and TRBJ2-1; TRBD2 agrees at 7 bases. The germline V gene has CDR1 MNHNY and CDR2 SVGAGI (reference sequence). The CDR3 is made up of 14 amino acids. V lost 0 bases, J lost 9 bases, and 5 bases stayed unmatched. This CDR3 reads CASSYSRGEGEQFF. In DNA form, the CDR3 reads TGTGCCAGCAGTTACTCGAGAGGGGAGGGTGAGCAGTTCTTC.

The V and J genes are TRBV5-6 and TRBJ1-2, with 7 bases fitting TRBD1. Germline CDR1 is SGHDT and CDR2 is YYEEEE. V was pared by 4 bases and J by 2 bases, with 5 bases of the junction left unmatched. The CDR3 covers 14 residues. The CDR3 DNA reads TGTGCCAGCAGCGCTGAGACAGGGAACTATGGCTACACCTTC. Its translation is CASSAETGNYGYTF.